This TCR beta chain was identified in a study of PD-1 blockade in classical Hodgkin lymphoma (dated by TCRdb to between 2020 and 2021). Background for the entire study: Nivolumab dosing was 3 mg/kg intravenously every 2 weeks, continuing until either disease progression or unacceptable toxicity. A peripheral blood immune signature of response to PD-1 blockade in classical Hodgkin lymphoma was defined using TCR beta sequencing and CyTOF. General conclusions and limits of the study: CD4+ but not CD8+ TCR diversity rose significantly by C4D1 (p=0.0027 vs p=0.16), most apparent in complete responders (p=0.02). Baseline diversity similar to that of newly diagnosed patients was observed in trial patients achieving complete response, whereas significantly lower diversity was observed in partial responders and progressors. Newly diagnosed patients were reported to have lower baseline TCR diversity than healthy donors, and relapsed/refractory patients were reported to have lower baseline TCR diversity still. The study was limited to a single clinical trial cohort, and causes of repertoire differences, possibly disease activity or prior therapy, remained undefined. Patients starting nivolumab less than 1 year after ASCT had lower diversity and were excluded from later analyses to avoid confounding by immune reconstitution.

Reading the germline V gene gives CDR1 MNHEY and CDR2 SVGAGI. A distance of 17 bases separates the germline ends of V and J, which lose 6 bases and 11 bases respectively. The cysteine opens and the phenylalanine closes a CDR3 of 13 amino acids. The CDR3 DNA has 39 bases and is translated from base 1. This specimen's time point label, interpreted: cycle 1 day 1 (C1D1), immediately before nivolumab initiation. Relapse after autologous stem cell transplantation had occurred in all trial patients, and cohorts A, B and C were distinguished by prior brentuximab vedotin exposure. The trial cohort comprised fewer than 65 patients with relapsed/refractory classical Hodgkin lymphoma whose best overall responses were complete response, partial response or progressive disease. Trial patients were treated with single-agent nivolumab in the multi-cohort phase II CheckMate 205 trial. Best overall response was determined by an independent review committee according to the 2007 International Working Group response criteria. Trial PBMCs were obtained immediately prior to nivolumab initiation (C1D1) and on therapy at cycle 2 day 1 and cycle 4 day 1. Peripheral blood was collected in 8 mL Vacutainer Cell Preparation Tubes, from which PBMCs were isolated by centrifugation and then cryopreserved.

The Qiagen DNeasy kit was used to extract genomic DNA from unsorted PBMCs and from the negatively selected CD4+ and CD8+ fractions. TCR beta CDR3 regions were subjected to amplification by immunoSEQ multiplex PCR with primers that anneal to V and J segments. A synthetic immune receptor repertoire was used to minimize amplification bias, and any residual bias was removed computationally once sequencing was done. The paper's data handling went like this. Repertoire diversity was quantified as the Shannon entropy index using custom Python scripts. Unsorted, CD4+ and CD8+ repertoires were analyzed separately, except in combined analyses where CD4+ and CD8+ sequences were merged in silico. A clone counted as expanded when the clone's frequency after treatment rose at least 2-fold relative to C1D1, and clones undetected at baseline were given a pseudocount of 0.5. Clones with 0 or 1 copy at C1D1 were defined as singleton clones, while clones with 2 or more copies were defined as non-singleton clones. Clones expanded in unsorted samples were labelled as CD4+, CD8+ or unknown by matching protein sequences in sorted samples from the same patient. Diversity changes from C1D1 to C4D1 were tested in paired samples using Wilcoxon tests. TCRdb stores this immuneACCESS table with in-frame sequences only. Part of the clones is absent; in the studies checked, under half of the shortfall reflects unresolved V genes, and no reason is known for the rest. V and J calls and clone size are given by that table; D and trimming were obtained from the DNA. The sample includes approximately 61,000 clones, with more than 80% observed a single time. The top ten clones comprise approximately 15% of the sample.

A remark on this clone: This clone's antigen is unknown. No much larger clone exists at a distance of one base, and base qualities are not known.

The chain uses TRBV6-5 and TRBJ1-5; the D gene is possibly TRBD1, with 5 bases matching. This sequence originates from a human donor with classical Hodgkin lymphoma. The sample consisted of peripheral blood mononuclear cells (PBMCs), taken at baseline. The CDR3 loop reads CASSPPMGGAQHF. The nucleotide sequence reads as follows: TGTGCCAGCAGCCCCCCCATGGGGGGGGCCCAGCATTTT.